One and the same sample provided the 27 T cell receptor beta chains below, sequenced in a study of shared clonotypes between healthy human individuals. The assay was immunoSEQ multiplex PCR, and TCRdb's table has in-frame clones only and misses some. This table holds fewer than 850,000 clones, around 96% found once. Terminally differentiated effector memory CD45RA+ cells were excluded by CCR7 positive selection of CD45RO-negative cells. Specimen: naive CD8+ T cells sorted from blood. The source is a man under 40 in good health.

The chain carries TRBV27 and TRBJ2-7, with 10 bases aligning to TRBD1. The CDR3 is made up of 14 amino acids. V dropped 6 bases and J dropped 2; count of bases not matched to a gene: 4. The germline CDR1 and CDR2 sequences are MNHEY and SMNVEV (reference sequence). CDR3 sequence: CASRTGTGAYEQYF. DNA for the CDR3: TGTGCCAGCAGAACCGGGACAGGGGCCTACGAGCAGTACTTC.

Remarks on this clone: The junction departs from germline at one end; a sequencing error may be responsible. The genes are TRBV2 and TRBJ1-2; D possibly corresponds to TRBD1 (6 bases). This CDR3 comprises 11 residues. CDR1 is SNHLY and CDR2 is FYNNEI in the germline V gene. The CDR3 nucleotides read TGCACAGTGAGAACAGGGTTAGGCTACACCTTC. This sequence encodes CTVRTGLGYTF.

The V call is TRBV28, the J call TRBJ2-3; D gene uncertain. The CDR3 length is 16 residues. Trimming left V 5 bases short and J 4 bases short, with 19 bases between. The germline CDR1 and CDR2 sequences are MDHEN and SYDVKM. This CDR3 reads CASSPDLSRWADTQYF. DNA of the CDR3: TGTGCCAGCAGTCCCGATCTCAGCCGGTGGGCAGATACGCAGTATTTT. Full variable domain (rest looked up from reference TRBV28 and TRBJ2-3): DVKVTQSSRYLVKRTGEKVFLECVQDMDHENMFWYRQDPGLGLRLIYFSYDVKMKEKGDIPEGYSVSREKKERFSLILESASTNQTSMYLCASSPDLSRWADTQYFGPGTRLTVL.

The rearrangement joins TRBV7-9 to TRBJ2-5; D is ambiguous. The V end was cut by 2 bases, the J end by 2 bases, with 12 bases between. The CDR3 is 15 amino acids. The germline gives CDR1 SEHNR, CDR2 FQNEAQ (reference sequence). The CDR3 sequence: CASSLTRRNQETQYF. The CDR3 nucleotides read TGTGCCAGCAGCTTAACGAGGCGGAATCAAGAGACCCAGTACTTC. Full variable domain (rest looked up from reference TRBV7-9 and TRBJ2-5): DTGVSQNPRHKITKRGQNVTFRCDPISEHNRLYWYRQTLGQGPEFLTYFQNEAQLEKSRLLSDRFSAERPKGSFSTLEIQRTEQGDSAMYLCASSLTRRNQETQYFGPGTRLLVL.

As regards this clone: Other DNA sequences from this sample encode an identical CDR3 as well. The rearrangement uses TRBV7-6 and TRBJ2-7; D gene uncertain. In germline, CDR1 is SGHVS, CDR2 FNYEAQ. V was pared by 1 base and J by 4 bases, with 11 bases between. The CDR3 is 14 amino acids. The CDR3 region has the DNA TGTGCCAGCAGCTTAGGAGGTGGCGGATACGAGCAGTACTTC. This sequence encodes CASSLGGGGYEQYF.

The chain couples TRBV9 to TRBJ2-1; D may correspond to TRBD1 or TRBD2 (5 bases each). The length of the CDR3 is 17 residues. The germline V gene encodes CDR1 SGDLS and CDR2 YYNGEE. With 0 bases removed from V and 3 bases from J, the gap between germline ends came to 16 bases. The CDR3 nucleotides are TGTGCCAGCAGCGTAGATGGGGACCCTTACCTCTACAATGAGCAGTTCTTC. Its protein product is CASSVDGDPYLYNEQFF.

The chain combines TRBV11-2 with TRBJ2-2; D might be TRBD1 or TRBD2, each matching 6 bases. Germline CDR1 SGHAT, CDR2 FQNNGV. Between the trimmed V and J ends, which lost 5 bases and 5 bases, there was a span of 24 bases. CDR3 length equals 18 residues. The CDR3 here is CASSNAHLGGLRTGELFF. DNA of the CDR3: TGTGCCAGCAGCAACGCTCACTTGGGGGGCTTGCGAACCGGGGAGCTGTTTTTT.

V is TRBV28 and J is TRBJ2-2; no firm D call. Trimming took off 4 bases at V and 0 bases at J, with 24 bases between the two ends. The CDR3 has 20 amino acids. Germline V lookup: CDR1 MDHEN, CDR2 SYDVKM. CDR3 protein: CASSSLRPGTVFANTGELFF. As DNA, the CDR3 is TGTGCCAGCAGTTCCCTAAGGCCGGGTACTGTCTTCGCGAACACCGGGGAGCTGTTTTTT.

In its sample, this clone was seen once. The chain links TRBV6-6 to TRBJ2-3; weak D call: TRBD2 (6 bases). CDR3 length: 14 amino acids. V was clipped by 4 bases and J by 3 bases, with 11 bases between them. The germline gives CDR1 MNHNY, CDR2 SVGAGI (reference sequence). This CDR3 is CASSLIGSTDTQYF. Here the CDR3 DNA reads TGTGCCAGCAGTTTAATCGGGAGTACAGATACGCAGTATTTT.

The gene calls are TRBV6-1 and TRBJ2-2; D remains ambiguous. In germline, CDR1 is MNHNS, CDR2 SASEGT. The ends were cut back, 3 bases at V and 6 bases at J, with 2 bases in the middle. This CDR3 contains 11 residues. This CDR3 is CASSDSGELFF. The CDR3 DNA is TGTGCCAGCAGTGATTCCGGGGAGCTGTTTTTT.

The chain has TRBV29-1 and TRBJ1-1; 8 bases align to TRBD1. The CDR3 is made up of 15 amino acids. J lost 1 base, V lost 0 bases, and 4 bases had no gene match. The germline V gene encodes CDR1 SQVTM and CDR2 ANQGSEA. The CDR3 DNA is TGCAGCGTTGAAGACCCGGACAGGGAGAACACTGAAGCTTTCTTT. This sequence encodes CSVEDPDRENTEAFF. Using reference TRBV29-1 and TRBJ1-1 for the parts outside the CDR3, the full variable domain is SAVISQKPSRDICQRGTSLTIQCQVDSQVTMMFWYRQQPGQSLTLIATANQGSEATYESGFVIDKFPISRPNLTFSTLTVSNMSPEDSSIYLCSVEDPDRENTEAFFGQGTRLTVV.

This clone has just one count. The CDR3 reads CASSRQGRRFNQPQHF. For the CDR3, the DNA is TGCGCCAGCAGTCGGCAAGGGCGGAGGTTCAATCAGCCCCAGCATTTT. The chain couples TRBV10-1 to TRBJ1-5, with D unresolved. Germline CDR1 is WNHNN and CDR2 is SYGVQD (reference sequence). The CDR3 covers 16 residues. V lost 5 bases, J lost 3 bases, and 17 bases lay in between.

The CDR3 reads CASSAAIGDVRSNEQFF. The CDR3 DNA sequence: TGTGCCAGCAGCGCAGCCATCGGGGACGTGCGGTCCAATGAGCAGTTCTTC. The chain uses TRBV7-2 and TRBJ2-1, with D perhaps assigned TRBD1 or TRBD2 (5 bases each). Per the germline V gene, CDR1 is SGHTA and CDR2 is FQGNSA. This CDR3 contains 17 residues. Trimming removed 5 bases from V and 6 bases from J, with 23 bases in between.

The rearrangement joins TRBV27 to TRBJ2-7, with D possibly matching TRBD2 (6 bases). Germline loops: CDR1 MNHEY, CDR2 SMNVEV (reference sequence). The CDR3 extends over 14 amino acids. V lost 6 bases and J lost 5, with 17 bases in between. The CDR3: CASRSGQGTHEQYF. CDR3 DNA: TGTGCCAGCAGAAGCGGGCAGGGAACCCACGAGCAGTACTTC.

The V call is TRBV29-1, the J call TRBJ2-2, with no clear D. The germline V and J ends were trimmed by 4 bases and 0 bases, with 6 bases remaining between them. CDR1 is SQVTM and CDR2 is ANQGSEA in the germline V gene. The CDR3 loop spans 13 amino acids. The CDR3 region has the DNA TGCAGCGTTGCTGAGCCGAACACCGGGGAGCTGTTTTTT. Its protein product is CSVAEPNTGELFF.

The chain combines TRBV7-9 with TRBJ2-7; the D is unclear. This CDR3 spans 11 amino acids. The germline gives CDR1 SEHNR, CDR2 FQNEAQ (reference sequence). V lost 4 bases and J lost 7, with 8 bases in between. In nucleotides, the CDR3 is TGTGCCAGCAGCTCAAACATGGAGCAGTACTTC. Translated: CASSSNMEQYF. The entire variable domain, with the rest obtained from reference TRBV7-9 and TRBJ2-7, is as follows: DTGVSQNPRHKITKRGQNVTFRCDPISEHNRLYWYRQTLGQGPEFLTYFQNEAQLEKSRLLSDRFSAERPKGSFSTLEIQRTEQGDSAMYLCASSSNMEQYFGPGTRLTVT.

The rearrangement uses TRBV7-8 and TRBJ2-1; 7 positions match TRBD1. The CDR3 covers 14 residues. Germline CDR1 is SGHVS and CDR2 is FQNEAQ. Trimming took 8 bases from V and 6 from J; bases not matched to a gene: 10. The CDR3 loop is CASADRVVSNEQFF. In DNA, the CDR3 is TGTGCCAGCGCCGACAGGGTGGTTAGCAATGAGCAGTTCTTC. The full variable domain, rest sourced from reference TRBV7-8 and TRBJ2-1, is GAGVSQSPRYKVAKRGQDVALRCDPISGHVSLFWYQQALGQGPEFLTYFQNEAQLDKSGLPSDRFFAERPEGSVSTLKIQRTQQEDSAVYLCASADRVVSNEQFFGPGTRLTVL.

The chain carries TRBV6-1 and TRBJ2-1; 8 nucleotides match TRBD2. Germline lookup yields CDR1 MNHNS and CDR2 SASEGT. The CDR3 spans 15 residues. CDR3 bases: TGTCTAGCGGGTGTCCTATTTAGCTCCTACAATGAGCAGTTCTTC. Its protein is CLAGVLFSSYNEQFF.

This chain connects TRBV2 to TRBJ2-7, with D perhaps TRBD1 (5 bases). The CDR3 consists of 15 residues. Germline CDR1 and CDR2: SNHLY and FYNNEI. The V end was cut by 2 bases, the J end by 3 bases, with 14 bases between. The chain's CDR3 is CASSERPGPIYEQYF. The CDR3 nucleotides read TGTGCCAGCAGTGAACGGCCAGGGCCGATCTACGAGCAGTACTTC. The full variable domain, with the rest looked up from reference TRBV2 and TRBJ2-7, is EPEVTQTPSHQVTQMGQEVILRCVPISNHLYFYWYRQILGQKVEFLVSFYNNEISEKSEIFDDQFSVERPDGSNFTLKIRSTKLEDSAMYFCASSERPGPIYEQYFGPGTRLTVT.

The rearrangement uses TRBV7-3 and TRBJ2-2, with D unclear. This CDR3 spans 15 amino acids. Trimming stripped 5 bases from V and 4 bases from J, with 14 bases between. In germline, CDR1 is SGHTA, CDR2 FQGTGA. The CDR3 protein is CASSQIGAGTGELFF. CDR3 sequence (DNA): TGTGCCAGCAGCCAAATAGGCGCCGGCACCGGGGAGCTGTTTTTT. The variable domain in full, with the rest retrieved from reference TRBV7-3 and TRBJ2-2, is GAGVSQTPSNKVTEKGKYVELRCDPISGHTALYWYRQSLGQGPEFLIYFQGTGAADDSGLPNDRFFAVRPEGSVSTLKIQRTERGDSAVYLCASSQIGAGTGELFFGEGSRLTVL.

This clone was recorded once. The chain links TRBV10-2 to TRBJ2-7, with unresolved D. The CDR3 loop spans 11 amino acids. Germline assignment: CDR1 WSHSY and CDR2 SAAADI. Between the trimmed V and J ends, which lost 1 base and 7 bases, there was a span of 5 bases. CDR3 in amino acids: CASSEWEEQYF. CDR3 DNA: TGCGCCAGCAGTGAGTGGGAAGAGCAGTACTTC.

The chain couples TRBV7-9 to TRBJ2-7; 11 bases map to TRBD2. This CDR3 comprises 18 residues. The ends lost 2 bases at V and 0 bases at J; junction bases unmatched: 9. Germline loops: CDR1 SEHNR, CDR2 FQNEAQ (reference sequence). CDR3 nucleotide sequence: TGTGCCAGCAGCTTATCCCCGGGACTAGCGGAGAGCTCCTACGAGCAGTACTTC. Amino acids: CASSLSPGLAESSYEQYF.

CDR3 bases: TGTGCCAGCAGCTTAACTAGCGGAGACACCGGGGAGCTGTTTTTT. Encoded protein: CASSLTSGDTGELFF. The chain combines TRBV7-6 with TRBJ2-2, with 8 bases matching TRBD2. With 2 bases clipped from V and 3 bases from J, the junction kept 2 bases outside the gene matches. The CDR3 sequence is 15 residues long. From germline, CDR1 is SGHVS and CDR2 FNYEAQ.

The chain joins TRBV5-7 to TRBJ2-2; a possible D gene is TRBD1 (6 bases). Being an ORF, TRBV5-7 has a function that is uncertain. V was clipped by 0 bases and J by 2 bases, with 14 bases between them. CDR3 length: 17 amino acids. The CDR3: CASSLARLGANTGELFF. In nucleotides, the CDR3 is TGTGCCAGCAGCTTGGCCCGCTTGGGGGCTAACACCGGGGAGCTGTTTTTT.

V and J are TRBV19 and TRBJ2-1; 13 nucleotides align to TRBD2. Germline CDR1 reads LNHDA; CDR2 reads SQIVND (reference sequence). The trim removed 5 bases at V and 9 bases at J, leaving 7 bases unmatched. CDR3 length equals 15 residues. The CDR3 spells CASSHGTSGKGEQFF. The CDR3 DNA reads TGTGCCAGTAGTCACGGGACTAGCGGGAAAGGTGAGCAGTTCTTC.

The CDR3: CATQGGTSYEQYF. CDR3 DNA: TGTGCCACCCAAGGGGGCACCTCCTACGAGCAGTACTTC. V usage is TRBV10-3 and J usage is TRBJ2-7; 7 bases are a match to TRBD1. The germline V gene encodes CDR1 ENHRY and CDR2 SYGVKD. V shed 10 bases, J shed 0 bases, and the junction held 6 bases outside the gene matches. The CDR3 consists of 13 residues.

The rearrangement joins TRBV30 to TRBJ2-7; 12 bases agree with TRBD1. The germline CDR1 and CDR2 sequences are GTSNPN and SVGIG (reference sequence). The CDR3 spans 14 residues. V shed 2 bases and J 5 bases; nucleotides not matched to a gene: 4. In nucleotides, the CDR3 is TGTGCCTGGAGTCCGGGACAGGGGGCCGACGAGCAGTACTTC. The encoded protein is CAWSPGQGADEQYF.